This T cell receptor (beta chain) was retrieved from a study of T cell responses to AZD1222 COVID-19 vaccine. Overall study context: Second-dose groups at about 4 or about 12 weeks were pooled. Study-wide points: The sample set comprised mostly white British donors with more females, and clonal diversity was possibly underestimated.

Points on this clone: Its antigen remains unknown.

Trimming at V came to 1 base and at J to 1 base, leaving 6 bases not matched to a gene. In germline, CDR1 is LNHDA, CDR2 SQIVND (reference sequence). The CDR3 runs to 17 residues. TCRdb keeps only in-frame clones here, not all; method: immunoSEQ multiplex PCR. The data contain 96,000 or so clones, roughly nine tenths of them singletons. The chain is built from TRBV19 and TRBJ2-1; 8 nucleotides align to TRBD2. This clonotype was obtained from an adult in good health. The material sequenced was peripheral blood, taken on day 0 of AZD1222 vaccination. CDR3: CASSIVGSGTSYNEQFF. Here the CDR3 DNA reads TGTGCCAGTAGTATAGTGGGTAGCGGGACATCCTACAATGAGCAGTTCTTC.